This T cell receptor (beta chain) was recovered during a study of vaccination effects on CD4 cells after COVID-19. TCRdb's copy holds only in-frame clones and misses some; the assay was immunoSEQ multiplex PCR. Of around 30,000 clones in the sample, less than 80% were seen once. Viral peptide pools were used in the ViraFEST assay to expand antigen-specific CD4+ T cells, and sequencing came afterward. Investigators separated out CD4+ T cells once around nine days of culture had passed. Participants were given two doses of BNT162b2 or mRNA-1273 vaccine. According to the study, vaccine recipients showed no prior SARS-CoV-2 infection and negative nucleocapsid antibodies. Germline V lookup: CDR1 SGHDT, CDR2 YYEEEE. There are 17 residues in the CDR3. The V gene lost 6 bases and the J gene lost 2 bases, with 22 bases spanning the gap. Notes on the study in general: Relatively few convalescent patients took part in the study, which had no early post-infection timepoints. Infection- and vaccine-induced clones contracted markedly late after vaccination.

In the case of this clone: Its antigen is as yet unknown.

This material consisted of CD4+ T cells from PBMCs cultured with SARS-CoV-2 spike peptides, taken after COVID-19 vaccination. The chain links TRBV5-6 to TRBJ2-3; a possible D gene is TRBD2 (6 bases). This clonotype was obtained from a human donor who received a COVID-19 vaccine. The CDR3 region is CASTLLSSRDDTDTQYF. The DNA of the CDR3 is TGTGCCAGCACCCTACTTTCCTCGCGGGATGACACAGATACGCAGTATTTT.